A single sample gave rise to the 10 T cell receptor beta chains below, sequenced in a study of blood T cell repertoires in COVID-19. Using immunoSEQ multiplex PCR, the repertoire was profiled, and TCRdb retains in-frame clones only, with some absent. The sample lists nearly 95,000 clones, about 80% occurring once. The sequenced sample consisted of peripheral blood. All receptors derive from a human donor in a cohort sampled during active COVID-19.

The chain carries TRBV5-1 and TRBJ2-1; 9 bases are a match to TRBD2. CDR3 length equals 14 residues. CDR1 SGHRS and CDR2 YFSETQ come from the germline V gene. J lost 9 bases, V lost 4 bases, and 8 bases had no gene match. The CDR3 loop reads CASSRSGGHAEQFF. CDR3 coding DNA: TGCGCCAGCAGCCGTAGCGGGGGACACGCTGAGCAGTTCTTC.

This CDR3 is CASSLGPPGAFQYF. The CDR3 DNA follows: TGTGCCAGCAGCTTAGGGCCACCGGGTGCGTTTCAGTACTTC. The V gene is TRBV7-6, the J gene TRBJ2-7; D gene unclear. V lost 1 base and J 10 bases, leaving 17 bases between the germline ends. Germline values: CDR1 SGHVS, CDR2 FNYEAQ. The CDR3 contains 14 residues.

The rearrangement uses TRBV6-5 and TRBJ1-1; TRBD1 might be the D (5 bases). CDR3 length: 14 amino acids. V lost 7 bases to trimming and J lost 7 bases, with 19 bases between them. Germline loops: CDR1 MNHEY, CDR2 SVGAGI. The CDR3 DNA reads as TGTGCCAGCAAGTCGACAGAGGATTTTTATGAAGCTTTCTTT. It is translated as CASKSTEDFYEAFF.

The chain joins TRBV27 to TRBJ1-2; 9 bases match TRBD1. The germline CDR1 and CDR2 sequences are MNHEY and SMNVEV (reference sequence). The CDR3 is 14 residues long. J lost 8 bases, V lost 5 bases, and 9 bases had no gene match. The CDR3 protein is CASSPADRGWGYTF. The CDR3 DNA is TGTGCCAGCAGTCCCGCGGACAGGGGCTGGGGCTACACCTTC.

The V and J genes are TRBV5-4 and TRBJ2-1, with 12 positions matching TRBD2. This CDR3 is built from 14 residues. Germline V gene sequence: CDR1 SGHNT, CDR2 YYREEE (reference sequence). The V gene end was trimmed by 4 bases and the J gene end by 9 bases; junction bases not matched to a gene: 5. The CDR3 sequence is CASSMRLAGVEQFF. The DNA for the CDR3 is TGTGCCAGCAGCATGCGACTAGCGGGAGTTGAGCAGTTCTTC.

CDR3 DNA: TGTGCCAGCAGTCGCCTCCCTAGAGAGACCCAGTACTTC. The encoded protein is CASSRLPRETQYF. This sequence joins TRBV2 and TRBJ2-5; D remains unclear. The CDR3 runs to 13 residues. V lost 5 bases, J lost 4 bases, and 11 bases lay in between. CDR1 and CDR2 from the germline V gene are SNHLY and FYNNEI.

The chain combines TRBV28 with TRBJ1-2; TRBD1 might be the D (5 bases). The ends were cut back, 6 bases at V and 4 bases at J, with 12 bases in the middle. Looked up from germline, CDR1 is MDHEN and CDR2 is SYDVKM. The CDR3 extends over 13 amino acids. The CDR3 protein is CASRPPDTYGYTF. In DNA, the CDR3 is TGTGCCAGCAGGCCCCCGGACACCTATGGCTACACCTTC.

The rearrangement uses TRBV7-2 and TRBJ1-1; unclear D gene. The length of the CDR3 is 15 residues. V was clipped by 1 base and J by 1 base, with 10 bases between them. Germline-derived CDR1 and CDR2 are SGHTA and FQGNSA. The CDR3 reads CASSLDSRPNTEAFF. Written as DNA, the CDR3 is TGTGCCAGCAGCTTAGATTCCAGGCCGAACACTGAAGCTTTCTTT. Variable domain in full (rest from reference TRBV7-2 and TRBJ1-1): GAGVSQSPSNKVTEKGKDVELRCDPISGHTALYWYRQSLGQGLEFLIYFQGNSAPDKSGLPSDRFSAERTGGSVSTLTIQRTQQEDSAVYLCASSLDSRPNTEAFFGQGTRLTVV.

This chain uses TRBV3-1 (or the pseudogene TRBV3-2) with TRBJ2-7; 7 bases fit TRBD2. CDR3 size: 16 residues. Germline V gives CDR1 LGHDT, CDR2 YNNKEL (reference sequence). Losses at the gene ends were 4 bases for V and 5 bases for J; bases not matched to a gene: 14. The CDR3 region has the DNA TGTGCCAGCAGCCGGACTAGTGGGGGGGTGATACACGAGCAGTACTTC. Translating gives CASSRTSGGVIHEQYF.

This chain uses TRBV7-6 with TRBJ1-4; tentatively, D is TRBD1 (5 bases). This CDR3 comprises 16 residues. The V gene lost 3 bases and the J gene lost 7 bases, with 18 bases spanning the gap. From germline, CDR1 is SGHVS and CDR2 FNYEAQ. CDR3 in amino acids: CASSLRPRGKAEKLFF. The CDR3 region has the DNA TGTGCCAGCAGCTTGCGCCCCCGGGGGAAAGCTGAAAAACTGTTTTTT.